A single sample is the source of the 14 T cell receptor beta chains below, sequenced in a study of response to subunit inactivated influenza vaccine. One entry per CDR3 protein, called by TCRdb with MiXCR from the RT-PCR reads. The table lists some 500,000 distinct CDR3 sequences, approximately 24% of them singletons. The specimen comprised CD4+ T cells sorted from PBMCs, sampled approximately 5 days after vaccination. These receptors were obtained from a man in his fifties who received an inactivated influenza vaccine.

This chain links TRBV5-1 with TRBJ2-1; no clear D. Germline CDR1 reads SGHRS; CDR2 reads YFSETQ. This CDR3 has 16 amino acids. V was trimmed by 0 bases and J by 0 bases, leaving 10 bases between them. The CDR3 coding sequence is TGCGCCAGCAGCTTGGATGGCAGGAGCTCCTACAATGAGCAGTTCTTC. Translation: CASSLDGRSSYNEQFF.

The V call is TRBV18, the J call TRBJ2-3; a weak D match, TRBD1 (5 bases). The CDR3 sequence is 14 residues long. In germline, CDR1 is KGHSH, CDR2 LQKENI. V lost 3 bases, J lost 2 bases, and 9 bases lay in between. In DNA, the CDR3 is TGTGCCAGCTCACCCGACAGCAACACAGATACGCAGTATTTT. Translating gives CASSPDSNTDTQYF. The whole variable domain, remainder taken from reference TRBV18 and TRBJ2-3, is NAGVMQNPRHLVRRRGQEARLRCSPMKGHSHVYWYRQLPEEGLKFMVYLQKENIIDESGMPKERFSAEFPKEGPSILRIQQVVRGDSAAYFCASSPDSNTDTQYFGPGTRLTVL.

This clonotype showed up many times. J is TRBJ2-1 and V is TRBV12-3 or TRBV12-4; no reliable D call. The CDR3 is 13 amino acids. Between the trimmed V and J ends, which lost 0 bases and 7 bases, there was a span of 7 bases. CDR3 sequence (DNA): TGTGCCAGCAGTTTAGCTACCGGGAATGAGCAGTTCTTC. Its protein product is CASSLATGNEQFF.

The genes are TRBV9 and TRBJ2-7; TRBD2 matches at 14 bases. The V gene end was trimmed by 4 bases and the J gene end by 11 bases; junction bases not matched to a gene: 8. CDR3 length: 14 amino acids. Germline values: CDR1 SGDLS, CDR2 YYNGEE. Here the CDR3 DNA reads TGTGCCAGCAGCCCTGGGACTAGCGGGAGAACAAAGTACTTC. Its translation is CASSPGTSGRTKYF.

This clonotype turned up a few times. The V gene is TRBV4-1, the J gene TRBJ1-4, with TRBD1 matching over 7 bases. From germline, CDR1 is MGHRA and CDR2 YSYEKL. The junction had 8 bases not matched to a gene; V was cut back by 5 bases and J by 2 bases. The CDR3 covers 16 residues. The CDR3 DNA is TGCGCCAGCAGCTCTGACAGGGAGCTTACTAATGAAAAACTGTTTTTT. Its translation: CASSSDRELTNEKLFF.

Ten or more counts support this clonotype. The J gene is TRBJ2-1, the V gene TRBV27; weak D call: TRBD2 (7 bases). V was pared by 2 bases and J by 3 bases, with 17 bases between. CDR1 is MNHEY, CDR2 SMNVEV, per germline (reference sequence). CDR3 length equals 17 residues. Here the CDR3 DNA reads TGTGCCAGCAGTTTAAATTGGCCGGGGGGCGGCTACAATGAGCAGTTCTTC. Its translation is CASSLNWPGGGYNEQFF.

The V and J genes are TRBV2 and TRBJ1-1, with D unresolved. Between the trimmed V and J ends, which lost 6 bases and 5 bases, there was a span of 13 bases. The CDR3 sequence is 13 residues long. Per germline, CDR1 SNHLY and CDR2 FYNNEI. CDR3 protein: CASSAKPGTEAFF. Here the CDR3 DNA reads TGTGCCAGCAGCGCAAAACCTGGGACTGAAGCTTTCTTT.

The chain joins TRBV2 to TRBJ1-3, with 9 bases fitting TRBD1. With V trimmed by 4 bases and J by 4 bases, 5 bases remained unmatched. Germline CDR1 is SNHLY and CDR2 is FYNNEI. CDR3 length equals 15 residues. The CDR3 sequence: CASSGDRASGNTIYF. DNA of the CDR3: TGTGCCAGCAGTGGGGACAGGGCATCGGGAAACACCATATATTTT.

The V gene is TRBV2, the J gene TRBJ1-5; D perhaps matches TRBD1 (5 bases). V lost 6 bases and J lost 0, with 15 bases in between. Germline CDR1 is SNHLY and CDR2 is FYNNEI. CDR3 length: 16 amino acids. The CDR3 DNA is TGTGCCAGCAGGAGCAGGGTCCTCCCTAGCAATCAGCCCCAGCATTTT. It yields the protein CASRSRVLPSNQPQHF.

This clonotype appeared many times. V is TRBV5-1 and J is TRBJ1-1; perhaps TRBD1 as D (5 bases). V lost 4 bases to trimming and J lost 4 bases, with 17 bases between them. The CDR3 totals 15 residues. CDR1 and CDR2 (germline): SGHRS, YFSETQ. The DNA for the CDR3 is TGCGCCAGCAGCGCCACCGGAGGGGTGGCCACTGAAGCTTTCTTT. Protein product: CASSATGGVATEAFF.

The chain employs TRBV20-1 and TRBJ2-5, with 10 bases lining up with TRBD1. Germline V gene lookup returns CDR1 DFQATT and CDR2 SNEGSKA (reference sequence). The junction had 5 bases not matched to a gene; V was cut back by 6 bases and J by 4 bases. This CDR3 is built from 13 residues. The CDR3 region has the DNA TGCAGTGCAAGGACAGGGGGTATAGAGACCCAGTACTTC. This codes for CSARTGGIETQYF.

The genes are TRBV20-1 and TRBJ1-2, with D hard to call. The CDR3 contains 13 residues. Germline V CDR1 and CDR2: DFQATT, SNEGSKA (reference sequence). V lost 4 bases and J lost 6, with 15 bases in between. This chain's CDR3 is CSAIPDSVHGYTF. In DNA form, the CDR3 reads TGCAGTGCTATCCCGGACTCAGTCCATGGCTACACCTTC.

V and J are TRBV29-1 and TRBJ1-2, with D unresolved. The V end lost 4 bases, the J end lost 2 bases, and 11 bases lay between the germline ends. Germline lookup yields CDR1 SQVTM and CDR2 ANQGSEA. The CDR3 consists of 13 residues. In nucleotides, the CDR3 is TGCAGCGTTGCAAATGCCAGGAACTATGGCTACACCTTC. Protein: CSVANARNYGYTF. The variable domain in full, with the rest retrieved from reference TRBV29-1 and TRBJ1-2, is SAVISQKPSRDICQRGTSLTIQCQVDSQVTMMFWYRQQPGQSLTLIATANQGSEATYESGFVIDKFPISRPNLTFSTLTVSNMSPEDSSIYLCSVANARNYGYTFGSGTRLTVV.

This clonotype was recorded many times. This chain links TRBV20-1 with TRBJ2-7; D uncertain. The germline V gene has CDR1 DFQATT and CDR2 SNEGSKA (reference sequence). Trimming shortened V by 0 bases and J by 4 bases, and 10 bases separated the two germline ends. The CDR3 has 13 amino acids. The CDR3 region is CSARDFTDYEQYF. DNA of the CDR3: TGCAGTGCTAGAGATTTTACAGATTACGAGCAGTACTTC.